The next 18 T cell receptor beta chains were all read from a single sample in a study of shared clonotypes between healthy human individuals. Clones were read by immunoSEQ multiplex PCR, and TCRdb kept only the in-frame ones, dropping some. Of about 2 million clones in the sample, about 95% were seen once. Naive CD8 cells were CD45RO-negative, positively selected for CCR7, excluding terminally differentiated effector memory CD45RA+ cells. Specimen: naive CD8+ T cells sorted from blood. These TCRs come from a man younger than 35 in good health.

The V gene is TRBV27, the J gene TRBJ1-2; the match to TRBD1 covers 11 bases. With V trimmed by 4 bases and J by 6 bases, 4 bases remained unmatched. This CDR3 is 14 amino acids long. CDR1 is MNHEY, CDR2 SMNVEV, per germline (reference sequence). The DNA of the CDR3 is TGTGCCAGCAGTTCGGGACAGGGGGTACATGGCTACACCTTC. Protein sequence: CASSSGQGVHGYTF.

The chain uses TRBV28 and TRBJ1-5; D not resolved. The CDR3 spans 15 residues. V lost 1 base and J 3 bases, leaving 10 bases between the germline ends. Germline CDR1 and CDR2: MDHEN and SYDVKM. Here the CDR3 reads CASSLSQLPNQPQHF. CDR3 nucleotides: TGTGCCAGCAGTTTATCACAGTTACCCAATCAGCCCCAGCATTTT.

The chain couples TRBV2 to TRBJ2-3; 8 bases fit TRBD1. V trimming: 10 bases; J trimming: 2 bases; junction bases outside the gene matches: 11. Germline V gene data show CDR1 as SNHLY and CDR2 as FYNNEI. CDR3 length: 15 amino acids. The CDR3 protein is CANAGGPYFTDTQYF. DNA of the CDR3: TGTGCCAACGCAGGGGGCCCTTACTTCACAGATACGCAGTATTTT.

As to this clone: Other nucleotide sequences in the sample specify the same CDR3. V gene TRBV7-9 combines with J gene TRBJ2-7; D is undetermined. Trimming cost V 2 bases and J 5 bases, with 7 bases left between them. Germline loops: CDR1 SEHNR, CDR2 FQNEAQ (reference sequence). CDR3 length equals 12 residues. The CDR3 DNA follows: TGTGCCAGCAGCTTACAAGGAGACGAGCAGTACTTC. As protein: CASSLQGDEQYF. Together with reference TRBV7-9 and TRBJ2-7, the CDR3 gives the full variable domain: DTGVSQNPRHKITKRGQNVTFRCDPISEHNRLYWYRQTLGQGPEFLTYFQNEAQLEKSRLLSDRFSAERPKGSFSTLEIQRTEQGDSAMYLCASSLQGDEQYFGPGTRLTVT.

The DNA of the CDR3 is TGCGCCAGCAGCCAAGTGGACAGTGAGCAGTTCTTC. It yields the protein CASSQVDSEQFF. The V call is TRBV4-1, the J call TRBJ2-1; a possible D gene is TRBD1 (6 bases). The ends were cut back, 1 base at V and 9 bases at J, with 7 bases in the middle. Germline V gene lookup returns CDR1 MGHRA and CDR2 YSYEKL. CDR3 size: 12 residues.

The chain recombines TRBV29-1 with TRBJ2-5; 7 bases are a match to TRBD2. The CDR3 has 14 amino acids. The trim removed 4 bases at V and 4 bases at J, leaving 9 bases unmatched. Germline V gives CDR1 SQVTM, CDR2 ANQGSEA. Written as DNA, the CDR3 is TGCAGCGTTGCTTACGTTGGGAGGGGAGAGACCCAGTACTTC. Amino acid sequence: CSVAYVGRGETQYF. The full variable domain, its missing parts supplied by reference TRBV29-1 and TRBJ2-5, is SAVISQKPSRDICQRGTSLTIQCQVDSQVTMMFWYRQQPGQSLTLIATANQGSEATYESGFVIDKFPISRPNLTFSTLTVSNMSPEDSSIYLCSVAYVGRGETQYFGPGTRLLVL.

The chain has TRBV7-9 and TRBJ2-1; 9 bases agree with TRBD1. The CDR3 runs 16 residues. With V trimmed by 7 bases and J by 6 bases, 13 bases remained unmatched. Germline V gene sequence: CDR1 SEHNR, CDR2 FQNEAQ (reference sequence). The CDR3 reads CASTFRGGQGGNEQFF. The CDR3, as DNA: TGTGCCAGCACCTTTAGAGGGGGACAGGGAGGCAATGAGCAGTTCTTC.

This rearrangement joins TRBV7-9 to TRBJ2-5, with 10 bases fitting TRBD1. V dropped 5 bases and J dropped 7; count of bases not matched to a gene: 7. CDR1 is SEHNR, CDR2 FQNEAQ, per germline (reference sequence). The CDR3 contains 14 residues. Written as DNA, the CDR3 is TGTGCCAGCAGCCTAGGGACAGGGGACGGGACCCAGTACTTC. Translation: CASSLGTGDGTQYF.

This clone appeared once. The V and J genes are TRBV27 and TRBJ2-3; TRBD2 matches at 8 bases. Unmatched junction bases numbered 13, after V lost 8 bases and J lost 0 bases. From germline, CDR1 is MNHEY and CDR2 SMNVEV (reference sequence). The CDR3 contains 17 residues. The CDR3 is CASHLGSGTSSTDTQYF. In DNA, the CDR3 is TGTGCCAGCCACCTCGGGTCCGGGACTAGTAGCACAGATACGCAGTATTTT.

This rearrangement joins TRBV5-6 to TRBJ2-5; 11 nucleotides line up with TRBD1. The CDR3 consists of 14 residues. CDR1 and CDR2 (germline): SGHDT, YYEEEE. V shed 4 bases and J 9 bases; nucleotides not matched to a gene: 8. The CDR3 loop is CASSLGTGGEPQYF. In nucleotides, the CDR3 is TGTGCCAGCAGCCTTGGGACAGGGGGTGAGCCCCAGTACTTC.

With respect to this clone: The same CDR3 arises from other DNA sequences in this sample as well. This chain uses TRBV9 with TRBJ2-5, with D possibly being TRBD2 (6 bases). Looked up from germline, CDR1 is SGDLS and CDR2 is YYNGEE. The CDR3 is made up of 14 amino acids. V was shortened by 0 bases and J by 3 bases, with 9 bases between the two germline ends. CDR3 sequence reads: CASSVGGGEETQYF. CDR3 sequence (DNA): TGTGCCAGCAGCGTAGGTGGAGGGGAAGAGACCCAGTACTTC.

This chain joins TRBV13 and TRBJ2-7; possible D gene TRBD2, 6 bases. Germline lookup yields CDR1 PRHDT and CDR2 FYEKMQ (reference sequence). Trimming pared 3 bases from V and 7 bases from J, leaving 34 bases between. There are 20 residues in the CDR3. The CDR3 reads CASSFGTSGISEGGEGEQYF. CDR3 DNA sequence: TGTGCCAGCAGCTTCGGGACTTCCGGGATTTCCGAGGGAGGTGAGGGGGAGCAGTACTTC.

This chain uses TRBV7-2 with TRBJ1-1; possible D gene TRBD1, 5 bases. Germline assignment: CDR1 SGHTA and CDR2 FQGNSA. There are 16 residues in the CDR3. V lost 0 bases, J lost 5 bases, and 16 bases lay in between. CDR3 coding DNA: TGTGCCAGCAGCTTAGCGCCCGCAGGGATTTGGACTGAAGCTTTCTTT. Protein: CASSLAPAGIWTEAFF.

The gene calls are TRBV5-6 and TRBJ2-7; 8 bases match TRBD2. V was pared by 1 base and J by 4 bases, with 7 bases of the junction left unmatched. Per germline, CDR1 SGHDT and CDR2 YYEEEE. The CDR3 consists of 15 residues. The CDR3 bases are TGTGCCAGCAGCTTGAAGCGGGAGACGCTATACGAGCAGTACTTC. Translation gives CASSLKRETLYEQYF.

The genes are TRBV7-6 and TRBJ2-2; 9 bases are a match to TRBD2. Germline V gene lookup returns CDR1 SGHVS and CDR2 FNYEAQ. This CDR3 spans 15 amino acids. Unmatched junction bases numbered 3, after V lost 5 bases and J lost 2 bases. CDR3 residues: CASSQTSGNTGELFF. The CDR3, as DNA: TGTGCCAGCAGCCAGACTAGCGGTAACACCGGGGAGCTGTTTTTT.

The chain has TRBV7-2 and TRBJ2-7; D gene unclear. CDR3 length equals 12 residues. V was pared by 3 bases and J by 3 bases, with 6 bases between. Germline-derived CDR1 and CDR2 are SGHTA and FQGNSA. The CDR3 DNA sequence: TGTGCCAGCAGCTTTGGGGACTACGAGCAGTACTTC. Protein product: CASSFGDYEQYF.

A single count supports this clone. The rearrangement uses TRBV19 and TRBJ1-4, with a tentative D call TRBD1 (5 bases). The CDR3 length is 16 residues. Germline V gives CDR1 LNHDA, CDR2 SQIVND (reference sequence). V dropped 1 base and J dropped 5 bases, with 14 bases sitting between them. DNA for the CDR3: TGTGCCAGTAGTATAGCGGGGGAATGGTGGAATGAAAAACTGTTTTTT. It yields the protein CASSIAGEWWNEKLFF.

The CDR3 DNA sequence: TGTGCCAGCAGTGACTCAGTGGGCGGCGAGCAGTACTTC. Translating gives CASSDSVGGEQYF. The V and J genes are TRBV9 and TRBJ2-7; D call uncertain. Germline assignment: CDR1 SGDLS and CDR2 YYNGEE. The CDR3 consists of 13 residues. The V end lost 5 bases, the J end lost 6 bases, and 15 bases lay between the germline ends.